This T cell receptor (beta chain) was identified during a study of T cells in narcolepsy. Findings and caveats of the study: Same-patient CSF and blood CD4+ T cell clonotypes included HCRT-specific and TRIB2-specific autoreactive ones. Reportedly, autoreactive clonotypes were serially detected in patients' blood but not controls'.

Data came from immunoSEQ multiplex PCR; TCRdb stores just in-frame clones and leaves some out. The sample contains 20,000 to 30,000 clones, about four fifths of which appear only once. About this clone itself: The target antigen is unknown.

With 8 bases clipped from V and 8 bases from J, the junction kept 7 bases outside the gene matches. This CDR3 contains 15 residues. Germline V gene lookup returns CDR1 LNHDA and CDR2 SQIVND (reference sequence). The origin of this receptor is a human donor with narcolepsy. J is TRBJ2-1 and V is TRBV19, with TRBD2 identical over 15 bases. Input material: CD45RA- memory CD4+ T cells from PBMCs. CDR3 sequence reads: CASFSGTSGRYEQFF. CDR3 nucleotides: TGTGCCAGTTTTTCCGGGACTAGCGGGAGGTATGAGCAGTTCTTC.